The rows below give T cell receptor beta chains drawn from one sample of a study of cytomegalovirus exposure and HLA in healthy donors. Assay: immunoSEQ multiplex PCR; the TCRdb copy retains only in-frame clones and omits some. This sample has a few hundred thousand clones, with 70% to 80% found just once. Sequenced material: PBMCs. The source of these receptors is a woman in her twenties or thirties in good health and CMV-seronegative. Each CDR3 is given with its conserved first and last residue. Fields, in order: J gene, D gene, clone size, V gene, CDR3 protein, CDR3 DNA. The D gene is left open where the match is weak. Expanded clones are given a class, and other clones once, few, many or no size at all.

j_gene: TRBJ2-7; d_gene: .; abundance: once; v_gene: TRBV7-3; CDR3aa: CASSRGIRDEQYF; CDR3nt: TGTGCCAGCAGTAGAGGGATTCGGGACGAGCAGTACTTC
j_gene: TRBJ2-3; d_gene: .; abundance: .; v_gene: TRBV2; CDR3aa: CASTPERVTDTQYF; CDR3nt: TGTGCCAGCACCCCCGAGCGGGTCACAGATACGCAGTATTTT
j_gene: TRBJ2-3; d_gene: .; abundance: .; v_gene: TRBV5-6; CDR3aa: CASSAALGRSGDTQYF; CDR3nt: TGTGCCAGCAGCGCCGCGCTCGGGAGAAGTGGAGATACGCAGTATTTT
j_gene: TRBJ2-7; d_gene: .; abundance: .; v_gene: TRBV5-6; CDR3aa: CASSLEIGLEQYF; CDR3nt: TGTGCCAGCAGCTTGGAGATTGGACTCGAGCAGTACTTC
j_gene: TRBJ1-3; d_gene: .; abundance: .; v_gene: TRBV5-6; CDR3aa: CASSFGPVHHIYF; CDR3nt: TGTGCCAGCAGCTTTGGTCCAGTCCATCACATATATTTT
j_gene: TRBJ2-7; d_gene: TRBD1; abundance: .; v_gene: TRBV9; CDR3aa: CASTPGQGASYEQYF; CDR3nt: TGTGCCAGCACCCCTGGACAGGGGGCCTCCTACGAGCAGTACTTC
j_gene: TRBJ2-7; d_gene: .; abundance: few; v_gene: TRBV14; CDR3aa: CASSQRTVSYEQYF; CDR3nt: TGTGCCAGCAGCCAAAGGACAGTCTCCTACGAGCAGTACTTC
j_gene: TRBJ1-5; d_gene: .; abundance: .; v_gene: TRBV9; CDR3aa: CATEVRGVSNQPQHF; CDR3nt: TGTGCCACCGAAGTTCGGGGGGTTAGCAATCAGCCCCAGCATTTT
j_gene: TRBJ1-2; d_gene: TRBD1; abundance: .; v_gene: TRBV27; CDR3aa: CATWTGRGYGYTF; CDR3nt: TGTGCCACCTGGACAGGGAGGGGGTATGGCTACACCTTC
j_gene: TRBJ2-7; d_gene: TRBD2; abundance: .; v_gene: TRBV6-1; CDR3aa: CASSEWDRGLAGSEQYF; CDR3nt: TGTGCCAGCAGTGAATGGGATAGGGGACTAGCGGGAAGCGAGCAGTACTTC
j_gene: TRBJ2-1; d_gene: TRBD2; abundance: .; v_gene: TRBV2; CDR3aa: CASASGGANEQFF; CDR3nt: TGTGCCAGCGCTAGCGGGGGGGCCAATGAGCAGTTCTTC
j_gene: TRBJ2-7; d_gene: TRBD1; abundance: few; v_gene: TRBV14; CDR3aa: CASSQSGTGSYEQYF; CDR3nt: TGTGCCAGCAGCCAGTCCGGGACAGGGTCCTACGAGCAGTACTTC
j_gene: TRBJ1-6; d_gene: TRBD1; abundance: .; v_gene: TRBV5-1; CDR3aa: CASRTGTGDSPLHF; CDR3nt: TGCGCCAGCAGGACCGGGACAGGGGATTCACCCCTCCACTTT
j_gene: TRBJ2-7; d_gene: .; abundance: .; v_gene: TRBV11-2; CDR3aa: CASSTTGGEQYF; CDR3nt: TGTGCCAGCAGCACGACCGGGGGCGAGCAGTACTTC
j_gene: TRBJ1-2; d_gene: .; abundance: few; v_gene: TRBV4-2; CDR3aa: CASSQDTAVGGYTF; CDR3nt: TGTGCCAGCAGCCAAGATACGGCGGTAGGTGGCTACACCTTC
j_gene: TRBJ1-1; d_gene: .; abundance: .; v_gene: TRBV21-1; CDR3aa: CASGARGRTEAFF; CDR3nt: TGTGCCAGCGGAGCAAGGGGGCGCACTGAAGCTTTCTTT
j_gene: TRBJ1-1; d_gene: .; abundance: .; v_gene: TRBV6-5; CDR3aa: CASRTPRSSGTEAFF; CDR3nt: TGTGCCAGCAGGACCCCCCGTAGCAGCGGGACTGAAGCTTTCTTT
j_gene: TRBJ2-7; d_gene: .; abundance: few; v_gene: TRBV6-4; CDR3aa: CASSGGPEDEQYF; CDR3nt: TGTGCCAGCAGTGGAGGGCCAGAGGATGAGCAGTACTTC
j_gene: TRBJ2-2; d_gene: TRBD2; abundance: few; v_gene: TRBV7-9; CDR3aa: CSSSFGGRDTGELFF; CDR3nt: TGTTCCAGCAGCTTCGGAGGGAGGGATACCGGGGAGCTGTTTTTT
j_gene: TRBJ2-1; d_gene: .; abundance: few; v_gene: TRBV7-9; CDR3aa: CASSPKTPLDEQFF; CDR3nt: TGTGCCAGCAGCCCCAAAACACCCTTGGATGAGCAGTTCTTC
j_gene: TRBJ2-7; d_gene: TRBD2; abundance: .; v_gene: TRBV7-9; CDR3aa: CSSSLGRLAGAYEQYF; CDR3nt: TGTTCCAGCAGCTTAGGTCGACTAGCGGGGGCCTACGAGCAGTACTTC
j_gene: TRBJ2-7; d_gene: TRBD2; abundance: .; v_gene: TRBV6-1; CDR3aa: CASSEGTSGAEEQYF; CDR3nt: TGTGCCAGCAGTGAGGGAACTAGCGGGGCTGAAGAGCAGTACTTC
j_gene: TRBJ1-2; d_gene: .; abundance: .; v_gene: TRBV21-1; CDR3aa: CASSKYLGGTNYGYTF; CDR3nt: TGTGCCAGCAGCAAGTACCTCGGGGGGACGAACTATGGCTACACCTTC
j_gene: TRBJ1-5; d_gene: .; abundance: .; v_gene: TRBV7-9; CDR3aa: CASSSTGGNQPQHF; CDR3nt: TGTGCCAGCAGCAGCACGGGAGGCAATCAGCCCCAGCATTTT